At least ten counts were recorded for the clone carrying this T cell receptor (beta chain). Because the CDR3's place on the DNA is in doubt, the DNA is left out and the CDR3 is given as listed by TCRdb. This entry is derived from a study of T-cell memory formation after mild COVID-19. TCRdb re-analysed the 5' RACE reads in MiXCR, keeping a single row per CDR3 protein. The profile covers about 560,000 distinct CDR3 sequences, with roughly a fifth appearing a single time and roughly 8.1% taken by the ten largest. This receptor was identified in an adult woman who had mild COVID-19 (a few samples of this study predate the infection). Cell type and time point are not known. Sequencing used PBMCs or a T cell subset sorted from them (not recorded which).

The CDR3 spells CSARDVGSGIRYF. This chain links TRBV20-1 with TRBJ2-4; the listed D gene, TRBD1, was not tested against the DNA. Germline CDR1 is DFQATT and CDR2 is SNEGSKA (reference sequence). A total of 13 residues make up the CDR3, ends included.